The rows below give T cell receptor beta chains drawn from one sample of a study of CD8 T cells in Susac syndrome. TCRdb called the immunoSEQ multiplex PCR reads again in MiXCR, with one record for every CDR3 protein. The sample lists around 230,000 distinct CDR3 sequences; roughly 95% were seen once. The material sequenced was CD4+ T cells from PBMCs. The receptors originated from a human donor with Susac syndrome. Both conserved end residues are part of each CDR3. The D gene is left open where the match is weak. Expanded clones are given a class, and other clones once, few, many or no size at all.

j_gene	abundance	d_gene	v_gene	CDR3aa	CDR3nt
TRBJ2-5	once	TRBD2	TRBV29-1	CSVLPRLAGYQETQYF	TGCAGCGTTTTACCGCGACTAGCGGGGTATCAAGAGACCCAGTACTTC
TRBJ2-2	once	.	TRBV27	CASKELRPTGELFF	TGTGCCAGCAAAGAATTACGGCCCACCGGGGAGCTGTTTTTT
TRBJ2-1	.	.	TRBV25-1	CASSELYIHAPFF	TGTGCCAGCAGTGAATTGTATATACACGCGCCGTTCTTC
TRBJ1-2	.	.	TRBV6-1	CASSTSWGRGYGYTF	TGTGCCAGCAGTACCAGCTGGGGCAGGGGCTATGGCTACACCTTC
TRBJ1-1	.	.	TRBV5-1	CASSFPGVTGTEAFF	TGCGCCAGCAGCTTTCCAGGGGTGACGGGAACTGAAGCTTTCTTT
TRBJ2-1	.	TRBD2	TRBV9	CASSPGGLAGADNEQFF	TGTGCCAGCAGCCCTGGGGGACTAGCGGGTGCGGACAATGAGCAGTTCTTC
TRBJ1-1	.	.	TRBV18	CASSKTAGNTEAFF	TGTGCCAGCTCAAAGACAGCCGGAAACACTGAAGCTTTCTTT
TRBJ2-7	.	.	TRBV5-1	CASSLSTDSYEQYF	TGCGCCAGCAGCTTGTCGACGGATTCCTACGAGCAGTACTTC
TRBJ2-3	.	TRBD2	TRBV7-9	CASSQTSVGDTQYF	TGTGCCAGCAGCCAAACTAGCGTTGGAGATACGCAGTATTTT
TRBJ1-1	.	.	TRBV4-2	CASSQNDRRVAEAFF	TGTGCCAGCAGCCAAAACGACAGGAGAGTTGCTGAAGCCTTCTTT